These T cell receptor beta chains were read from a single sample in a study of blood T cell repertoires in COVID-19. TCRdb keeps only in-frame clones here, not all; method: immunoSEQ multiplex PCR. The table lists 150,000 or so clones, roughly 73% of them singletons, with about 8.4% in the top ten. Sequenced: peripheral blood. These receptors all come from a woman in her 50s with active or convalescent COVID-19. CDR3s include the opening cysteine and the closing phenylalanine or tryptophan. The D gene is left open where the match is weak. Rows may omit the clone size; those that give it use once, few, many or a size class.

V	D	J	size	DNA	CDR3
TRBV7-9	TRBD2	TRBJ2-1	.	TGTGCCAGCAGCTCTAGACTAGCGGGACAGGAGCAGTTCTTC	CASSSRLAGQEQFF
TRBV6-2/TRBV6-3	TRBD1	TRBJ1-1	.	TGTGCCAGCAGTTACATGGACAGGGGAGGGACTGAAGCTTTCTTT	CASSYMDRGGTEAFF
TRBV28	TRBD1	TRBJ1-2	.	TGTGCCAGCAGTTTAGTCGGGACAGGCGGAGGCTACACCTTC	CASSLVGTGGGYTF
TRBV19	.	TRBJ2-5	.	TGTGCCAGTAGTACTACAGGAGCCTCGGAGACCCAGTACTTC	CASSTTGASETQYF
TRBV30	.	TRBJ1-4	.	TGTGCCTGGAGTGACTGGCCGGAGAATGAAAAACTGTTTTTT	CAWSDWPENEKLFF
TRBV5-1	TRBD1	TRBJ1-3	.	TGCGCCAGCAGCTCGTCAGGGGGTGGAAACACCATATATTTT	CASSSSGGGNTIYF
TRBV5-1	.	TRBJ2-3	once	TGCGCCAGCAGCTTGGGAGTAAGCACAGATACGCAGTATTTT	CASSLGVSTDTQYF
TRBV29-1	TRBD2	TRBJ2-1	.	TGCAGCGTCGGAGCGGGGGGCTCCTACAATGAGCAGTTCTTC	CSVGAGGSYNEQFF
TRBV9	.	TRBJ1-1	.	TGTGCCAGCAGCGTAGGATGGGAGTACACTGAAGCTTTCTTT	CASSVGWEYTEAFF
TRBV9	.	TRBJ2-7	.	TGTGCCAGCAGCGTAGAGGGGGTCGAGCAGTACTTC	CASSVEGVEQYF
TRBV4-3	.	TRBJ1-2	.	TGCGCCAGCAGCCAAGACGAGGGGGTTAGCTATGGCTACACCTTC	CASSQDEGVSYGYTF
TRBV6-6	.	TRBJ1-1	.	TGTGCCAGCAGTCCCCCAAAGGGACACTTCACTGAAGCTTTCTTT	CASSPPKGHFTEAFF
TRBV6-2/TRBV6-3	.	TRBJ1-5	once	TGTGCCAGCAGTTACTGGGCAGGGCCCCATCAGCCCCAGCATTTT	CASSYWAGPHQPQHF